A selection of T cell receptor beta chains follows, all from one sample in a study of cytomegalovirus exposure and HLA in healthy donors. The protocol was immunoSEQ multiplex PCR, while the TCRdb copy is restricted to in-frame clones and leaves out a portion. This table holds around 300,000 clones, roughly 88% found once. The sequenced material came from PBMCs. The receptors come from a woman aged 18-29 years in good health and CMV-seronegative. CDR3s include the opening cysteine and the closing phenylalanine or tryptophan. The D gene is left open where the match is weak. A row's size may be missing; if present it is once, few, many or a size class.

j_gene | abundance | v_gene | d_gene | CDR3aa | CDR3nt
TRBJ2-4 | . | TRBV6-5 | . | CASSRSVAKNIQYF | TGTGCCAGCAGTCGTTCGGTAGCCAAAAACATTCAGTACTTC
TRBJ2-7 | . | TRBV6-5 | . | CASSPGAEQYF | TGTGCCAGCAGCCCAGGGGCCGAGCAGTACTTC
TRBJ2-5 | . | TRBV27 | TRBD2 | CASSSRTSGRTKTQYF | TGTGCCAGCAGTTCCCGGACTAGCGGGCGAACTAAGACCCAGTACTTC
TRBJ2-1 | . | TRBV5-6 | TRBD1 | CASRGTGINEQFF | TGTGCCAGCAGAGGGACAGGGATCAATGAGCAGTTCTTC
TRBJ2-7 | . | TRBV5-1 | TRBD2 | CASSLGGTSHEQYF | TGCGCCAGCAGCTTGGGGGGGACTAGCCACGAGCAGTACTTC
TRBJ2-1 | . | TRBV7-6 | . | CASSRTTGRTIRSEQFF | TGTGCCAGCAGCCGAACGACAGGTCGTACGATACGTTCTGAGCAGTTCTTC
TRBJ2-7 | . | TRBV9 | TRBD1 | CASSVAGTGAYEQYF | TGTGCCAGCAGCGTAGCCGGGACAGGGGCTTACGAGCAGTACTTC
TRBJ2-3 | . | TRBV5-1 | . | CASSLLAATSTDTQYF | TGCGCCAGCAGCTTGTTAGCGGCGACGTCGACAGATACGCAGTATTTT
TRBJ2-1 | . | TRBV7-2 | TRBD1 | CASSLPILTGTGIYNEQFF | TGTGCCAGCAGCTTACCTATATTAACCGGGACAGGTATCTACAATGAGCAGTTCTTC
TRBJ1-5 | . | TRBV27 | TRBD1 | CASSSGGIGQPQHF | TGTGCCAGCAGTTCAGGGGGTATAGGTCAGCCCCAGCATTTT
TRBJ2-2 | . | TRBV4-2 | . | CASSQDYRSGTGELFF | TGTGCCAGCAGCCAAGATTATCGGTCCGGCACCGGGGAGCTGTTTTTT
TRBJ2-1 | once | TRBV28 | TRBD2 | CATALAGQPYNEQFF | TGTGCGACGGCCCTAGCGGGACAGCCCTACAATGAGCAGTTCTTC
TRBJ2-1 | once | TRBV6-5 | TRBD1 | CASRPTGGSYNEQFF | TGTGCCAGCAGACCTACAGGGGGCTCCTACAATGAGCAGTTCTTC
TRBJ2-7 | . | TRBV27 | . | CASSPDSIDEQYF | TGTGCCAGCAGCCCGGACAGTATCGACGAGCAGTACTTC
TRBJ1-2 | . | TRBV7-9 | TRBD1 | CASTPTDRDIKYGYTF | TGTGCCAGCACCCCAACCGACAGGGACATTAAGTATGGCTACACCTTC
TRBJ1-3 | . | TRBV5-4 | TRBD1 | CASSFPGTESSSGNTIYF | TGTGCCAGCAGCTTCCCCGGGACAGAAAGCTCCTCCGGAAACACCATATATTTT
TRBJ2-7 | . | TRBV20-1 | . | CSASKGNEQYF | TGCAGTGCTAGTAAGGGGAACGAGCAGTACTTC
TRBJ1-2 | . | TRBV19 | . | CASSMRGGYYGYTF | TGTGCCAGTAGTATGCGAGGCGGTTACTATGGCTACACCTTC
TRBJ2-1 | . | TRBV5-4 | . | CASSSSTSNEQFF | TGTGCCAGCAGCTCCTCGACTAGCAATGAGCAGTTCTTC
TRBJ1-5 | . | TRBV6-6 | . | CASSWPGDNQPQHF | TGTGCCAGCAGTTGGCCGGGAGACAATCAGCCCCAGCATTTT
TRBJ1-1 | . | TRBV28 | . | CASRGGSRMNTEAFF | TGTGCCAGTAGGGGCGGATCCCGCATGAACACTGAAGCTTTCTTT
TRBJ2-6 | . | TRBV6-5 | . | CASSLLSGANVLTF | TGTGCCAGCAGCTTACTCTCGGGGGCCAACGTCCTGACTTTC
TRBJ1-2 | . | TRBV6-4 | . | CATDGQPRSHGYTF | TGTGCCACCGACGGACAGCCGAGGAGCCATGGCTACACCTTC
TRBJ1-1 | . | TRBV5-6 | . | CASSLGTPNMEAFF | TGTGCCAGCAGCTTGGGGACTCCCAACATGGAAGCTTTCTTT
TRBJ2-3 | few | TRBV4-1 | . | CASSQSGDTQYF | TGCGCCAGCAGCCAATCAGGAGATACGCAGTATTTT
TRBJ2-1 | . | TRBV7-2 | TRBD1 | CASSLPGQGMLEQFF | TGTGCCAGCAGCTTACCGGGACAGGGAATGTTGGAACAGTTCTTC
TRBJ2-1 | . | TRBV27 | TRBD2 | CASSKAGGLFF | TGTGCCAGCAGTAAAGCGGGAGGGTTGTTCTTC
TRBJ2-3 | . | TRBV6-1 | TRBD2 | CASSARTSGTRTDTQYF | TGTGCCAGCAGTGCTCGGACTAGCGGGACCCGCACAGATACGCAGTATTTT
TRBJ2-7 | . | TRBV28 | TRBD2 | CASTATALAGTYEQYF | TGTGCCAGCACCGCAACGGCCCTAGCGGGAACCTACGAGCAGTACTTC
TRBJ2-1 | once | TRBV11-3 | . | CASSPQGLGSNEQFF | TGTGCCAGCAGCCCCCAGGGTTTGGGAAGCAATGAGCAGTTCTTC
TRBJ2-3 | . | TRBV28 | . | CASSPVWRGTDTQYF | TGTGCCAGCAGCCCCGTATGGCGGGGCACAGATACGCAGTATTTT
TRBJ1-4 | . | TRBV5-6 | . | CASRKRNEKLFF | TGTGCCAGCAGGAAACGGAATGAAAAACTGTTTTTT
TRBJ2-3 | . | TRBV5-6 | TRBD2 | CASSLGPPTSGSTDTQYF | TGTGCCAGCAGCTTGGGCCCCCCGACTAGCGGGAGCACAGATACGCAGTATTTT
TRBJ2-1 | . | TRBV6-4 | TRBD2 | CASSTGTSGSAEQFF | TGTGCCAGCAGTACCGGGACTAGCGGGAGCGCTGAGCAGTTCTTC
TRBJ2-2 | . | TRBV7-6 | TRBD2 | CASSLRLAANTGELFF | TGTGCCAGCAGCTTACGACTAGCGGCGAACACCGGGGAGCTGTTTTTT
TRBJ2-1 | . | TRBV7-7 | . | CASSFRQGGIGEQFF | TGTGCTAGCAGCTTTCGGCAGGGGGGTATTGGTGAGCAGTTCTTC
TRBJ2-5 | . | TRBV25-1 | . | CASSEYAGIQETQYF | TGTGCCAGCAGTGAATATGCGGGGATACAAGAGACCCAGTACTTC
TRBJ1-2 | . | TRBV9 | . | CASSVGLYGYTF | TGTGCCAGCAGCGTGGGCCTCTATGGCTACACCTTC
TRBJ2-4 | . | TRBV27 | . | CASSPTGPHKNIQYF | TGTGCCAGCAGTCCTACAGGACCCCACAAAAACATTCAGTACTTC
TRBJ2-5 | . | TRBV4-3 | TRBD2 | CASSQARGGYQYF | TGCGCCAGCAGCCAAGCTCGCGGGGGTTACCAGTACTTC